The 20 T cell receptor beta chains listed next were all sequenced from one sample in a study of radiation and T cells in renal cell carcinoma. Time point described: blood 4 weeks post-SBRT, at nephrectomy. Treatment in this sample: 15 Gy SBRT to primary tumor, nephrectomy 4 weeks later. Generated by immunoSEQ multiplex PCR, the TCRdb table keeps only in-frame clones and is missing some. The repertoire holds approximately 70,000 clones, with around three quarters as singletons. The sequencing used blood, collected from a patient whose treatment included radiotherapy and nephrectomy. The receptors were gathered from a man in his 60s with renal cell carcinoma.

The rearrangement links TRBV10-3 to TRBJ1-1; D perhaps matches TRBD1 (5 bases). V was cut by 2 bases and J by 5 bases, with 6 bases left in between. Looked up from germline, CDR1 is ENHRY and CDR2 is SYGVKD. The CDR3 has 12 residues. This CDR3 is CAISEAGTEAFF. DNA of the CDR3: TGTGCCATCAGTGAGGCAGGGACTGAAGCTTTCTTT.

This clone appeared once. The rearrangement links TRBV30 to TRBJ2-5; 9 nucleotides line up with TRBD1. V lost 4 bases, J lost 4 bases, and 4 bases stayed unmatched. Germline CDR1 is GTSNPN and CDR2 is SVGIG (reference sequence). The CDR3 has 13 residues. The CDR3 nucleotides are TGTGCCTGGAAGGGACAGGGCCCAGAGACCCAGTACTTC. Its protein is CAWKGQGPETQYF.

The CDR3 loop is CASSESQGSTDTQYF. The CDR3 nucleotides are TGCGCCAGCAGTGAGTCCCAAGGCAGCACAGATACGCAGTATTTT. V usage is TRBV10-1 and J usage is TRBJ2-3, with no clear D. CDR3 length equals 15 residues. Germline V gene lookup returns CDR1 WNHNN and CDR2 SYGVQD (reference sequence). The V and J ends lost 0 bases and 0 bases respectively, with 7 bases between them.

Here the CDR3 reads CASSRGQYSNQPQHF. The CDR3 DNA is TGTGCCAGCAGTCGGGGACAATATAGCAATCAGCCCCAGCATTTT. This rearrangement joins TRBV6-6 to TRBJ1-5, with a possible D match to TRBD1 (6 bases). The ends were cut back, 5 bases at V and 0 bases at J, with 11 bases in the middle. Germline CDR1 reads MNHNY; CDR2 reads SVGAGI (reference sequence). This CDR3 is built from 15 residues.

The CDR3 region has the DNA TGTGCCAGCAGCTCGGGACTAGCGGGGATGGAGACCCAGTACTTC. Translated, it gives CASSSGLAGMETQYF. The V and J genes are TRBV5-6 and TRBJ2-5; TRBD2 matches at 13 bases. Germline-derived CDR1 and CDR2 are SGHDT and YYEEEE. This CDR3 is built from 15 residues. V was clipped by 3 bases and J by 5 bases; unmatched bases: 4.

The chain employs TRBV27 and TRBJ1-1; TRBD1 might be the D (5 bases). The germline CDR1 and CDR2 sequences are MNHEY and SMNVEV (reference sequence). V was pared by 1 base and J by 1 base, with 22 bases between. The CDR3 loop spans 19 amino acids. The CDR3: CASSLLGQGGNLGNTEAFF. DNA for the CDR3: TGTGCCAGCAGTTTATTGGGGCAGGGAGGCAATTTAGGGAACACTGAAGCTTTCTTT.

J is TRBJ1-4 and V is TRBV19; 10 bases are shared with TRBD1. Trimming took 6 bases from V and 6 from J; bases not matched to a gene: 7. The length of the CDR3 is 15 residues. Germline lookup yields CDR1 LNHDA and CDR2 SQIVND (reference sequence). The CDR3 coding sequence is TGTGCCAGTAGGGATCCCGGGACAGGGGATGAAAAACTGTTTTTT. Amino acids: CASRDPGTGDEKLFF.

The chain employs TRBV18 and TRBJ2-5; D call uncertain. Germline assignment: CDR1 KGHSH and CDR2 LQKENI. V shed 1 base and J shed 5 bases, with 2 bases lying between them. CDR3 length equals 11 residues. CDR3 protein: CASSPLETQYF. Here the CDR3 DNA reads TGTGCCAGCTCACCACTGGAGACCCAGTACTTC. Full variable domain (outside the CDR3, taken from reference TRBV18 and TRBJ2-5): NAGVMQNPRHLVRRRGQEARLRCSPMKGHSHVYWYRQLPEEGLKFMVYLQKENIIDESGMPKERFSAEFPKEGPSILRIQQVVRGDSAAYFCASSPLETQYFGPGTRLLVL.

The gene calls are TRBV6-1 and TRBJ2-2; D is unresolved. V lost 7 bases to trimming and J lost 2 bases, with 5 bases between them. CDR1 and CDR2 (germline): MNHNS, SASEGT. CDR3 length: 12 residues. CDR3 region: CASTVNTGELFF. The CDR3 nucleotides are TGTGCCAGCACGGTTAACACCGGGGAGCTGTTTTTT.

The chain uses TRBV29-1 and TRBJ1-3; 7 bases map to TRBD1. Trimming took 6 bases from V and 0 from J; bases not matched to a gene: 5. The CDR3 is made up of 14 amino acids. Per the germline V gene, CDR1 is SQVTM and CDR2 is ANQGSEA. CDR3 protein: CSVGQASSGNTIYF. The CDR3 DNA follows: TGCAGCGTAGGACAGGCGAGCTCTGGAAACACCATATATTTT.

V and J are TRBV19 and TRBJ1-2, with D hard to call. The germline CDR1 and CDR2 sequences are LNHDA and SQIVND (reference sequence). The length of the CDR3 is 15 residues. Trimming cost V 3 bases and J 4 bases, with 15 bases left between them. The CDR3 bases are TGTGCCAGTAGTATCCCCCCGGGCCAAACCTATGGCTACACCTTC. Protein: CASSIPPGQTYGYTF.

The chain recombines TRBV10-3 with TRBJ2-7; D ambiguous. The CDR3 totals 13 residues. With 10 bases removed from V and 0 bases from J, the gap between germline ends came to 13 bases. Germline CDR1 is ENHRY and CDR2 is SYGVKD. DNA of the CDR3: TGTGCCACCAAGGGCATAGACTCCTACGAGCAGTACTTC. Its protein product is CATKGIDSYEQYF.

The chain links TRBV7-6 to TRBJ1-3; D is ambiguous. This CDR3 has 14 amino acids. V shed 1 base and J shed 4 bases, with 8 bases lying between them. Germline V gene lookup returns CDR1 SGHVS and CDR2 FNYEAQ. The DNA for the CDR3 is TGTGCCAGCAGCTTAGAACCACCAGGAAACACCATATATTTT. Amino acids: CASSLEPPGNTIYF.

The chain uses TRBV30 and TRBJ1-2; 8 positions agree with TRBD1. After removal of 2 bases from V and 8 bases from J, the junction contained 13 bases not matched to a gene. Looked up from germline, CDR1 is GTSNPN and CDR2 is SVGIG (reference sequence). The CDR3 loop spans 15 amino acids. The CDR3 sequence is CAWSTQGAGIGGYTF. CDR3 in DNA: TGTGCCTGGAGTACGCAGGGGGCGGGCATCGGGGGCTACACCTTC.

V gene TRBV10-3 combines with J gene TRBJ1-1; 8 nucleotides line up with TRBD1. Germline V gene lookup returns CDR1 ENHRY and CDR2 SYGVKD. The CDR3 loop spans 14 amino acids. With V trimmed by 4 bases and J by 2 bases, 3 bases remained unmatched. CDR3 in DNA: TGTGCCATCAGTGTGGACAGGGATAACACTGAAGCTTTCTTT. Its translation: CAISVDRDNTEAFF.

The V call is TRBV18, the J call TRBJ1-1; 7 bases map to TRBD1. Trimming at V came to 5 bases and at J to 3 bases, leaving 6 bases not matched to a gene. The CDR3 runs to 14 residues. Germline CDR1 and CDR2: KGHSH and LQKENI. The CDR3 sequence is CASSRDRDDTEAFF. The CDR3 DNA follows: TGTGCCAGCTCAAGAGACAGGGACGACACTGAAGCTTTCTTT.

This clone was counted a single time. The rearrangement links TRBV2 to TRBJ1-1, with TRBD1 identical over 8 bases. The germline V gene has CDR1 SNHLY and CDR2 FYNNEI. The CDR3 length is 15 residues. J lost 6 bases, V lost 6 bases, and 12 bases had no gene match. The CDR3 region is CASRNQDRGNPEAFF. The DNA for the CDR3 is TGTGCCAGCAGAAACCAAGACAGGGGTAACCCTGAAGCTTTCTTT.

The chain has TRBV5-1 and TRBJ2-5; 14 bases map to TRBD2. V trimming: 4 bases; J trimming: 4 bases; junction bases outside the gene matches: 3. Germline lookup yields CDR1 SGHRS and CDR2 YFSETQ. The CDR3 runs 15 residues. This chain's CDR3 is CASSQGTSGRETQYF. For the CDR3, the DNA is TGCGCCAGCAGCCAGGGGACTAGCGGGAGAGAGACCCAGTACTTC.

The chain has TRBV11-3 and TRBJ2-5; 8 bases align to TRBD2. The CDR3 length is 15 residues. Trimming cost V 5 bases and J 5 bases; bases outside gene matches: 10. CDR1 is SGHNT and CDR2 is YENEEA in the germline V gene. DNA for the CDR3: TGTGCCAGCAGCGCTCTACCGGGAGGGCCTGAGACCCAGTACTTC. Translation: CASSALPGGPETQYF.

The chain combines TRBV5-1 with TRBJ2-7; the match to TRBD1 covers 10 bases. Germline V lookup: CDR1 SGHRS, CDR2 YFSETQ. V trimming: 4 bases; J trimming: 2 bases; junction bases outside the gene matches: 9. This CDR3 comprises 16 residues. CDR3: CASSAAGQGGAYEQYF. CDR3 DNA sequence: TGCGCCAGCAGCGCCGCCGGACAGGGGGGAGCCTACGAGCAGTACTTC.